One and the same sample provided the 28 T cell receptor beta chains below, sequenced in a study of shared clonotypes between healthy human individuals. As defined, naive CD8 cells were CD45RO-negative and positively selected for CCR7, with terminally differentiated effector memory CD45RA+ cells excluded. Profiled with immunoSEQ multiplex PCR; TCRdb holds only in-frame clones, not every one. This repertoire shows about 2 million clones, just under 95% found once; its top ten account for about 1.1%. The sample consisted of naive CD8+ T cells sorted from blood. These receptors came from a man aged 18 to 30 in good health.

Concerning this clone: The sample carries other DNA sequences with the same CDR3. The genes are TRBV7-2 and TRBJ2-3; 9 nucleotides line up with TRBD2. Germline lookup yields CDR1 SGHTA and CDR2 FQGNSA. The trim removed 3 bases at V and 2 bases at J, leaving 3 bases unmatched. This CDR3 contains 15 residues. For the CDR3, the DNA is TGTGCCAGCAGCTTTAGCGGGAGTCCCACAGATACGCAGTATTTT. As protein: CASSFSGSPTDTQYF.

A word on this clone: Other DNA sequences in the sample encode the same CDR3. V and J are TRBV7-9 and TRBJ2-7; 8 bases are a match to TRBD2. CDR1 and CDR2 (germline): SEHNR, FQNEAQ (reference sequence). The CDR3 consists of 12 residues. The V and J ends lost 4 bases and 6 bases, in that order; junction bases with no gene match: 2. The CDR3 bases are TGTGCCAGCAGCTGGGCGGGAGGCGAGCAGTACTTC. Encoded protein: CASSWAGGEQYF. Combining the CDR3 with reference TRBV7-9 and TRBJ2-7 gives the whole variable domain DTGVSQNPRHKITKRGQNVTFRCDPISEHNRLYWYRQTLGQGPEFLTYFQNEAQLEKSRLLSDRFSAERPKGSFSTLEIQRTEQGDSAMYLCASSWAGGEQYFGPGTRLTVT.

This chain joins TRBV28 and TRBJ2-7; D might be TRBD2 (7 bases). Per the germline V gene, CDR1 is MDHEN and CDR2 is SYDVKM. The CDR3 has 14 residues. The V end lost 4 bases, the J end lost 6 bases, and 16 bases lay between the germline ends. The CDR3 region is CASSSIGGRSEQYF. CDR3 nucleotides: TGTGCCAGCAGTTCCATCGGGGGGCGGAGCGAGCAGTACTTC.

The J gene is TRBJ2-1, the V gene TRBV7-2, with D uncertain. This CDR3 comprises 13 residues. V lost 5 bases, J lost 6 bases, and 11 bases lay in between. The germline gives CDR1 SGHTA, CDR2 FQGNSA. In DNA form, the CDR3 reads TGTGCCAGCAGCCCTCTCCAGTTCAATGAGCAGTTCTTC. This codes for CASSPLQFNEQFF.

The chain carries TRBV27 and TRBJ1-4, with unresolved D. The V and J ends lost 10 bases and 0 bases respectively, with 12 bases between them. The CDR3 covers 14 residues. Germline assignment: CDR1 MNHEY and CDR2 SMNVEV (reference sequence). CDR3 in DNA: TGTGCCACCGGAATCAGAGCAACTAATGAAAAACTGTTTTTT. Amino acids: CATGIRATNEKLFF.

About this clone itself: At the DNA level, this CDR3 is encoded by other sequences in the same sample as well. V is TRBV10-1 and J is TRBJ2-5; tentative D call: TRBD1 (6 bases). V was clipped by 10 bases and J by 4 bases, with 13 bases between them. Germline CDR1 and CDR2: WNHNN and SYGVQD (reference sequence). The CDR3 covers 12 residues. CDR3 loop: CATAQGSETQYF. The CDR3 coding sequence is TGCGCCACAGCACAGGGTTCAGAGACCCAGTACTTC.

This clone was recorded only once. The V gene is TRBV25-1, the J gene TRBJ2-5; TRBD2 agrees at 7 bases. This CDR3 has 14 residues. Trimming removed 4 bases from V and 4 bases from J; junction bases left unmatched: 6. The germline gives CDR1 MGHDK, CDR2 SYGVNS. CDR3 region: CASSGGGSGETQYF. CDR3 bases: TGTGCCAGCAGTGGCGGGGGAAGCGGAGAGACCCAGTACTTC.

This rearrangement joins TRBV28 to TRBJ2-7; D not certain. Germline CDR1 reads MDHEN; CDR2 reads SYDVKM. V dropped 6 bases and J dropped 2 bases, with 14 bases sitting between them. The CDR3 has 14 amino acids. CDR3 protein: CASRSLMLTYEQYF. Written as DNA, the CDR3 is TGTGCCAGCAGGAGTTTAATGCTTACCTACGAGCAGTACTTC.

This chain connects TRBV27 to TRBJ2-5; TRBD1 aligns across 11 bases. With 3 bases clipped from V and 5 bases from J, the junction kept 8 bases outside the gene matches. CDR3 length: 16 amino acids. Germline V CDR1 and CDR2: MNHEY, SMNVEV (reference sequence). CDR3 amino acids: CASSFQPGQGVETQYF. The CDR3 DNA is TGTGCCAGCAGTTTCCAACCGGGACAGGGGGTGGAGACCCAGTACTTC.

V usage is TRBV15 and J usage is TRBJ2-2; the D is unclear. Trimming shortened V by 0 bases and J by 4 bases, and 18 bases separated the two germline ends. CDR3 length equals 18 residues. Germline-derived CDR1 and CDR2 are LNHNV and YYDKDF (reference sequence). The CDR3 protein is CATSRDPREDIFTGELFF. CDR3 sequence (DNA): TGTGCCACCAGCAGAGATCCGAGAGAGGATATCTTCACCGGGGAGCTGTTTTTT.

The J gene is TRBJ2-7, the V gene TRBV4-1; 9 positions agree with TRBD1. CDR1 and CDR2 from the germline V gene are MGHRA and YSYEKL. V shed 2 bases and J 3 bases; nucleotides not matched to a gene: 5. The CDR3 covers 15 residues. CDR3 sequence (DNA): TGCGCCAGCAGCCAAACGACAGGGGGGATCTACGAGCAGTACTTC. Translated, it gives CASSQTTGGIYEQYF.

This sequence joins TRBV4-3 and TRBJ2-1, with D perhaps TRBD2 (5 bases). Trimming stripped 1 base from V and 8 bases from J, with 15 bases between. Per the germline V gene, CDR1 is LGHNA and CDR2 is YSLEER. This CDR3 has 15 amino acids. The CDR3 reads CASSQGLARVDEQFF. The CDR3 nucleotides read TGCGCCAGCAGCCAAGGGCTAGCCCGCGTGGATGAGCAGTTCTTC.

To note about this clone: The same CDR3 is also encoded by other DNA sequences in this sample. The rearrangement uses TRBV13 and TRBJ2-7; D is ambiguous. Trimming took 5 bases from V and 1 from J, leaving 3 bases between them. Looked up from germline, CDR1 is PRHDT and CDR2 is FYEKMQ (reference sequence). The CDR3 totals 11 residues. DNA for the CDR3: TGTGCCAGCAGCAATTCCTACGAGCAGTACTTC. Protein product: CASSNSYEQYF. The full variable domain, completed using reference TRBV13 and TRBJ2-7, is AAGVIQSPRHLIKEKRETATLKCYPIPRHDTVYWYQQGPGQDPQFLISFYEKMQSDKGSIPDRFSAQQFSDYHSELNMSSLELGDSALYFCASSNSYEQYFGPGTRLTVT.

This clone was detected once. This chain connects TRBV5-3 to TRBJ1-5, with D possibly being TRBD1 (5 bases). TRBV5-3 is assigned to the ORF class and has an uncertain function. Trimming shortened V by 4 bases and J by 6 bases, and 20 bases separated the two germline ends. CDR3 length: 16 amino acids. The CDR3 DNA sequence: TGTGCCAGAAGCGTCATGGCCGGGGAGGGGAGTCAGCCCCAGCATTTT. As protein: CARSVMAGEGSQPQHF.

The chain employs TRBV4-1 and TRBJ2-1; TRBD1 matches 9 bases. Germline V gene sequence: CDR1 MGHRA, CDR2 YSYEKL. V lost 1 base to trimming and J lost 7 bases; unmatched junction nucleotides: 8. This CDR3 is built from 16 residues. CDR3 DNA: TGCGCCAGCAGCCAAGCCGGGACAGGGACCTGGAATGAGCAGTTCTTC. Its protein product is CASSQAGTGTWNEQFF.

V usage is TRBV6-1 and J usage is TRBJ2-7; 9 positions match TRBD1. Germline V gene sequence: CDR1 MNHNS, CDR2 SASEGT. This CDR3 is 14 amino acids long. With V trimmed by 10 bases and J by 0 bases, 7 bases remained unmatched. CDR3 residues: CATRGTGSSYEQYF. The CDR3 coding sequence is TGTGCCACCAGGGGGACAGGGAGCTCCTACGAGCAGTACTTC.

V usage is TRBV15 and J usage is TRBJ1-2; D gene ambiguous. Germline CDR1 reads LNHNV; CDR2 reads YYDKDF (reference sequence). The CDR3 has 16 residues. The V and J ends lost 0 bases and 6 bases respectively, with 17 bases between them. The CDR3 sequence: CATSRDQISPINGYTF. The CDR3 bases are TGTGCCACCAGCAGAGATCAAATAAGCCCGATAAATGGCTACACCTTC.

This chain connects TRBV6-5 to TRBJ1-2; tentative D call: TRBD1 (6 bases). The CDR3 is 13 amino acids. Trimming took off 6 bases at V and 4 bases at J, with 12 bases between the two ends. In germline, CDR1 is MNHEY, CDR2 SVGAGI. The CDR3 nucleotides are TGTGCCAGCAGAAGACAGGAACTCTATGGCTACACCTTC. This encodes CASRRQELYGYTF.

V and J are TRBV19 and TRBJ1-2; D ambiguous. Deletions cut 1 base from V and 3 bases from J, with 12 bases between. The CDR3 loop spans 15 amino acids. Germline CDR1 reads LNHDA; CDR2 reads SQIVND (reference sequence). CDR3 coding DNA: TGTGCCAGTAGTATAGTGGGCAGCGCCCACTATGGCTACACCTTC. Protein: CASSIVGSAHYGYTF. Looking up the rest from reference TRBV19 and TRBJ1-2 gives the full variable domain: DGGITQSPKYLFRKEGQNVTLSCEQNLNHDAMYWYRQDPGQGLRLIYYSQIVNDFQKGDIAEGYSVSREKKESFPLTVTSAQKNPTAFYLCASSIVGSAHYGYTFGSGTRLTVV.

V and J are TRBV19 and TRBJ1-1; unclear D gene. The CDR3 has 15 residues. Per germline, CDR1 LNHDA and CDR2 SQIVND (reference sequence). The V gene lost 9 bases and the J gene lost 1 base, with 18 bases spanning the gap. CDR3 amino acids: CASAALDRRNTEAFF. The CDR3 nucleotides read TGTGCCAGCGCCGCCTTGGATAGACGGAACACTGAAGCTTTCTTT.

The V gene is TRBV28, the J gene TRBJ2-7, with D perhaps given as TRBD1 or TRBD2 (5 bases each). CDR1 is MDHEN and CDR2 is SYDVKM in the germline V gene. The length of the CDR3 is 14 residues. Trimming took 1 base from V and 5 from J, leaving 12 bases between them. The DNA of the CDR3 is TGTGCCAGCAGTTTATCCGGGGCAATCGACGAGCAGTACTTC. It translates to CASSLSGAIDEQYF. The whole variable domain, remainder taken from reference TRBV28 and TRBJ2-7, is DVKVTQSSRYLVKRTGEKVFLECVQDMDHENMFWYRQDPGLGLRLIYFSYDVKMKEKGDIPEGYSVSREKKERFSLILESASTNQTSMYLCASSLSGAIDEQYFGPGTRLTVT.

The CDR3 loop reads CSTRTSTGELFF. CDR3 nucleotides: TGCAGCACCAGAACAAGCACCGGGGAGCTGTTTTTT. This chain joins TRBV29-1 and TRBJ2-2; D is ambiguous. Germline V CDR1 and CDR2: SQVTM, ANQGSEA. V lost 8 bases and J lost 4, with 11 bases in between. The CDR3 extends over 12 amino acids.

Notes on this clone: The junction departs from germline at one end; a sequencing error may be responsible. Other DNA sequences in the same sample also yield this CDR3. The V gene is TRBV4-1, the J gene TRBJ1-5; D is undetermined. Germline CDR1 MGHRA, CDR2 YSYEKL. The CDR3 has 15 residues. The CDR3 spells CASSQRLGSNQPQHF. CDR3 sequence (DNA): TGTGCCAGCAGCCAACGATTGGGAAGCAATCAGCCCCAGCATTTT.

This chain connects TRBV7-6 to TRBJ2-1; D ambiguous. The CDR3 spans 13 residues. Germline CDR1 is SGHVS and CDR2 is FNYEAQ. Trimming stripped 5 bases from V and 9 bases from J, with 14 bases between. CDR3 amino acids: CASSPSIGGEQFF. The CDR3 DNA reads TGTGCCAGCAGCCCTTCTATAGGCGGTGAGCAGTTCTTC. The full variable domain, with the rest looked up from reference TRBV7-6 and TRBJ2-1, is GAGVSQSPRYKVTKRGQDVALRCDPISGHVSLYWYRQALGQGPEFLTYFNYEAQQDKSGLPNDRFSAERPEGSISTLTIQRTEQRDSAMYRCASSPSIGGEQFFGPGTRLTVL.

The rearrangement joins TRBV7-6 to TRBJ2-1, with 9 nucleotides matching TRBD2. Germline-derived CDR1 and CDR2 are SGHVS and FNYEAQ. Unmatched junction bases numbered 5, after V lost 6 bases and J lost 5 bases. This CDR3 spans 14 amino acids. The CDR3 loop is CASRREGPHNEQFF. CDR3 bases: TGTGCCAGCAGGCGGGAGGGCCCTCACAATGAGCAGTTCTTC.

The CDR3 nucleotides are TGTGCCAGCAGTTTGTACACAGGGAAAGGCGAGCAGTACTTC. As protein: CASSLYTGKGEQYF. The rearrangement uses TRBV27 and TRBJ2-7; a weak D match, TRBD1 (6 bases). This CDR3 is built from 14 residues. Germline assignment: CDR1 MNHEY and CDR2 SMNVEV (reference sequence). V dropped 3 bases and J dropped 6 bases, with 15 bases sitting between them.

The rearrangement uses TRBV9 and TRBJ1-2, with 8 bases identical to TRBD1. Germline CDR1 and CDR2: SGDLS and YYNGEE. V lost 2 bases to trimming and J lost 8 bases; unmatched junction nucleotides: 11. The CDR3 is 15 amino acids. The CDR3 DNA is TGTGCCAGCAGCGTTACCGGGACAGGATTCTGGGGCTACACCTTC. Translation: CASSVTGTGFWGYTF.

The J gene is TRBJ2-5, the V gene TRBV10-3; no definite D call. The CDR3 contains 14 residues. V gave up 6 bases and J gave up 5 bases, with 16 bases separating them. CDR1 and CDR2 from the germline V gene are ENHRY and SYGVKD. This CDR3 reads CAISIEGPGETQYF. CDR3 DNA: TGTGCCATCAGCATCGAAGGTCCTGGGGAGACCCAGTACTTC.